Detailed here is one T cell receptor beta chain. Which antigen it targets is not known. The conserved phenylalanine or tryptophan normally closing the CDR3 is absent here, so this likely arose from a read error. The donors were roughly 40 Caucasian individuals from Russia, aged about 6 to 95 years, who were systemically healthy. About 9.8 milliliters of peripheral blood were drawn from each donor into EDTA-treated Vacutainer tubes. Ficoll-Paque density-gradient centrifugation was used to isolate PBMCs, with at least 6.5 million obtained per sample. Total RNA was extracted from PBMCs with Trizol reagent, with at least 5 micrograms obtained per sample. The percentages of naive CD45RAhigh/CD27high T cells were determined by flow cytometry on a PBMC aliquot from every donor. The sample originates from a study of blood T cells in healthy people across ages (dated by TCRdb to between 2015 and 2017). For the study in its entirety: In model experiments, roughly one uniquely barcoded TCR beta cDNA molecule per two T cells was captured by template switching. Age-related changes in TCR beta repertoire diversity were measured in the study by deep sequencing normalized with unique cDNA molecular identifiers. To avoid experimental bias, donors of different ages were distributed randomly across sequencing lanes. The donors were divided into four age groups: young (average 16 years), middle-aged (approximately 41), aged (approximately 64) and long-lived (nearly 85). The study analyzed two additional independent replicas of 1 million unique cDNA reads from the same blood draw for two donors, one aged 18 to 30 and one aged 80 or older. What the study reported, not specific to this receptor: There was a strong correlation between observed TCR beta diversity and the percentage of naive T cells measured by flow cytometry. Conclusive comparison of naive and antigen-experienced compartments was prevented by the profiling of bulk unsorted PBMCs. Compared with the aged group, more naive CD4+ T cells, fewer expanded clones and increased TCR diversity were shown by the long-lived group, suggesting age selection. Estimates of total diversity based on one million sequenced T cells were regarded as lower bounds and as underestimates. As age increased, observed TCR beta diversity per million T cells dropped in a roughly linear way, and a significant reduction was already evident by age roughly 36. Donor CMV infection status was unknown, potentially confounding age-related changes in expanded clonotypes.

The method was 5' RACE. The sequencing machine was an Illumina HiSeq 2500. The second PCR ran for roughly 7 to 12 cycles and used a J-beta primer mix along with a sample-barcoded 5' primer. A template-switch 5' adaptor carrying 12 random nucleotides introduced a unique molecular identifier onto each TCR beta cDNA molecule. Each sample yielded at least 2.5 million CDR3-containing paired-end reads. All of the RNA was converted into first-strand cDNA using the Mint cDNA synthesis kit, with a TRBC-specific oligonucleotide serving as the primer. All cDNA was treated with uracil-DNA glycosylase and then went through a first 18-cycle PCR with the universal primers M1SS and BC2_uni_R. For the original study's pipeline: Each sample was normalized by randomly selecting 1 million high-quality reads, each carrying a distinct molecular identifier. Reads sharing molecular identifiers were discarded rather than binned into consensus sequences. MiTCR, set to a Q25 quality threshold and the strictest error-elimination algorithm, was used for CDR3 identification, clonotype clustering and error correction. Lower-bound total TCR beta diversity was estimated with a nonparametric unseen species model using Euler transformation. Using fastp trimming at Q25 and MiXCR clonotype assembly, TCRdb reanalyzed the public sequencing data and kept in-frame beta chains. Rows matching on CDR3 protein sequence are summarized as one entry with the most common DNA and genes. TCRdb, not the original authors, processed these V and J calls. The sample has about 1 million distinct CDR3 sequences on record, less than 50% of them singletons. The ten largest clones capture approximately 17% of the sample.

V and J are truncated by 6 bases and 7 bases respectively, leaving an intervening sequence of 11 bases. The CDR3 extends over 12 residues, inclusive of both ends. Only the CDR3 DNA is retained, 36 bases long and in frame from the first base. This receptor was obtained from a woman in her fifties or sixties in good health. Sequenced input: blood. Recombination linked TRBV12-3 or TRBV12-4 to TRBJ2-3; the best D guess is TRBD2, with 6 bases matching. The nucleotide sequence is TGTGCCAGCAGCGTTAGCGGCAATACGCAGTATTCT. This translates into CASSVSGNTQYS.